The T cell receptor beta chain described here comes from a study of cytomegalovirus exposure and HLA in healthy donors. Only in-frame clones appear in the TCRdb table, and some are missing; sequencing was by immunoSEQ multiplex PCR. The top ten clones hold around 3.1% of a sample with about 260,000 clones, less than 95% of them seen once. The germline V gene encodes CDR1 SGHTA and CDR2 FQGNSA. There are 17 residues in the CDR3. V gave up 4 bases and J gave up 8 bases; unmatched junction bases: 17. Sequenced input: PBMCs. The chain carries TRBV7-2 and TRBJ2-1, with TRBD2 matching over 7 bases. The TCR originated in a woman under 40 in good health and CMV-seronegative. For the CDR3, the DNA is TGTGCCAGCAGCTCCCAAAGTAACGGCGCGGGAGCGGATGAGCAGTTCTTC. Translation gives CASSSQSNGAGADEQFF.